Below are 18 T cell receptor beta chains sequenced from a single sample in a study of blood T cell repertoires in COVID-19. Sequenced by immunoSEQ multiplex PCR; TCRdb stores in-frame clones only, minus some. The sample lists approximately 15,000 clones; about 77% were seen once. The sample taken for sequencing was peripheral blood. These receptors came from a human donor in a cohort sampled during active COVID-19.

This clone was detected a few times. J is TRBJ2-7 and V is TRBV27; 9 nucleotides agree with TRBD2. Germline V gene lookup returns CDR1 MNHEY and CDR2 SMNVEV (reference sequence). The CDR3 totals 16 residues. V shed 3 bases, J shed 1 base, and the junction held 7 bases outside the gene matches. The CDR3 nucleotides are TGTGCCAGCAGTTTCTCCGCTAGCGGGATTTCCTACGAGCAGTACTTC. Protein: CASSFSASGISYEQYF.

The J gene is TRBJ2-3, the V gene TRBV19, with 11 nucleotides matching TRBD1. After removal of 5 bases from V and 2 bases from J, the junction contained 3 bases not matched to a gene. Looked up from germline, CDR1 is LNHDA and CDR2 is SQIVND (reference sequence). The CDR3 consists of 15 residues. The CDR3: CASSRTGGTTDTQYF. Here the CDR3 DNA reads TGTGCCAGTAGTCGGACAGGGGGCACCACAGATACGCAGTATTTT. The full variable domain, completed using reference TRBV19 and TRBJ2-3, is DGGITQSPKYLFRKEGQNVTLSCEQNLNHDAMYWYRQDPGQGLRLIYYSQIVNDFQKGDIAEGYSVSREKKESFPLTVTSAQKNPTAFYLCASSRTGGTTDTQYFGPGTRLTVL.

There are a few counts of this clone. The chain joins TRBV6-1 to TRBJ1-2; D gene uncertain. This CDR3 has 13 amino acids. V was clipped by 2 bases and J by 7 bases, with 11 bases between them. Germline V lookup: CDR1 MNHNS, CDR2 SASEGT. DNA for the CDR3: TGTGCCAGCAGTGAATATGAGTCGGGTGGCTACACCTTC. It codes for CASSEYESGGYTF.

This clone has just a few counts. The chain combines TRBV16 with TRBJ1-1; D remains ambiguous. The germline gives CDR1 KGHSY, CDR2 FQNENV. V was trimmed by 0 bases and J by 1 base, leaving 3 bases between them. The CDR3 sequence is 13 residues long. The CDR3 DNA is TGTGCCAGCAGCCAATCGAGGAACACTGAAGCTTTCTTT. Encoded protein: CASSQSRNTEAFF.

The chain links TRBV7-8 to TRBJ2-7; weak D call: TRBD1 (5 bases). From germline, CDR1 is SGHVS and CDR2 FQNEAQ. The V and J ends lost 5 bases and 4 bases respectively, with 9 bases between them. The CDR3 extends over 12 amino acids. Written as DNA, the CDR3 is TGTGCCAGCAGCAACCAGGGTTACGAGCAGTACTTC. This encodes CASSNQGYEQYF.

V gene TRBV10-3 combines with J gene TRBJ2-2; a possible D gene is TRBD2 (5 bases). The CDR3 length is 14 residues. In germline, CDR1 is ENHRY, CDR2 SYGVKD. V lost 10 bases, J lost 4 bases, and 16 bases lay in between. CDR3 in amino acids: CATRRVAGTGELFF. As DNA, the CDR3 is TGTGCCACTCGTCGGGTGGCGGGCACCGGGGAGCTGTTTTTT.

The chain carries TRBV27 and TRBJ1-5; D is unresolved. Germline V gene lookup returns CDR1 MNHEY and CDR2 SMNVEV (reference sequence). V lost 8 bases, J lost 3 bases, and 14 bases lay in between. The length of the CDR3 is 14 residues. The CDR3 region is CASWAAGFNQPQHF. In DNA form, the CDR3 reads TGTGCCAGCTGGGCCGCAGGCTTCAATCAGCCCCAGCATTTT.

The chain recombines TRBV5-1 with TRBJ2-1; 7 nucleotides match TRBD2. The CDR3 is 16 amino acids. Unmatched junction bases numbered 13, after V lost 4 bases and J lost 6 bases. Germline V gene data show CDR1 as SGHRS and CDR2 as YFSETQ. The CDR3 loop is CASSLPRDYSVNEQFF. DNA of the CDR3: TGCGCCAGCAGCCTCCCGCGGGACTATTCTGTCAATGAGCAGTTCTTC.

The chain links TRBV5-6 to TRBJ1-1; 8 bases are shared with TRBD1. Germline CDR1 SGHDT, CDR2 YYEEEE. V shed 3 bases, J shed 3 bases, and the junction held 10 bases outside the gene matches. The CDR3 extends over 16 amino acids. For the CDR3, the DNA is TGTGCCAGCAGCTCGACAGGGGCCGAGGGGGACACTGAAGCTTTCTTT. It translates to CASSSTGAEGDTEAFF.

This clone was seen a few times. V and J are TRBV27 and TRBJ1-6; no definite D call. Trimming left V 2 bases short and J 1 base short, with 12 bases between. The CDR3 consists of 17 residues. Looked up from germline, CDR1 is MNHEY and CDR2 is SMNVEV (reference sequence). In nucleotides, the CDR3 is TGTGCCAGCAGTTTAGAGGGCTCGAGGTCCTATAATTCACCCCTCCACTTT. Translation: CASSLEGSRSYNSPLHF.

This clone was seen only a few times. In nucleotides, the CDR3 is TGTGCCAGCAGCCCACGACCGACAGGGAAGAAGGATGAGCAGTTCTTC. It is translated as CASSPRPTGKKDEQFF. The chain joins TRBV7-8 to TRBJ2-1; 7 positions agree with TRBD1. This CDR3 is 16 amino acids long. The germline V gene has CDR1 SGHVS and CDR2 FQNEAQ. V trimming: 5 bases; J trimming: 8 bases; junction bases outside the gene matches: 15.

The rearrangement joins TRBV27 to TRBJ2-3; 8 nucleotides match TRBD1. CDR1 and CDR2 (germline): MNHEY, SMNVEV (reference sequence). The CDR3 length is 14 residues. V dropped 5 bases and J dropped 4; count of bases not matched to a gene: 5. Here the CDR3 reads CASSLRTGPDTQYF. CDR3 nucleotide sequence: TGTGCCAGCAGTCTCCGGACAGGGCCAGATACGCAGTATTTT.

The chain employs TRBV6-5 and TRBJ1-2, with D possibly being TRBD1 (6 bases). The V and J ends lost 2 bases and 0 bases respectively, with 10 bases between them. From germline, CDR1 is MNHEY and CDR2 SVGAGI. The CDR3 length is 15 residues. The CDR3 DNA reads TGTGCCAGCAGTTACACAGGGAACGCTAACTATGGCTACACCTTC. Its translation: CASSYTGNANYGYTF.

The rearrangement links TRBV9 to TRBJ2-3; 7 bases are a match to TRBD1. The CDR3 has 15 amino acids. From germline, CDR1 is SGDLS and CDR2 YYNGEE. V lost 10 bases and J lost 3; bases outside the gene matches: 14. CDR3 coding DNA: TGTGCCGGTTCCGAGGGGGCCTTGGGGACAGATACGCAGTATTTT. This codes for CAGSEGALGTDTQYF.

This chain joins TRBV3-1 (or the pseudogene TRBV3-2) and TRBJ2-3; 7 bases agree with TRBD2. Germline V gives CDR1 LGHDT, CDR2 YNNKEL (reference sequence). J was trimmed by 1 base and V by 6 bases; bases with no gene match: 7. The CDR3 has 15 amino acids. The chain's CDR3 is CASRPTSEGTDTQYF. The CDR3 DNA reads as TGTGCCAGCAGACCCACTAGCGAGGGCACAGATACGCAGTATTTT.

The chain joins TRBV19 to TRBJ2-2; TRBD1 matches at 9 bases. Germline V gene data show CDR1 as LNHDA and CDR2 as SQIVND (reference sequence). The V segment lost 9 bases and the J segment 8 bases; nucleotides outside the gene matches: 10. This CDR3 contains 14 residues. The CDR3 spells CASSTGTGTGELFF. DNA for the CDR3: TGTGCCAGCTCAACCGGGACAGGGACTGGGGAGCTGTTTTTT.

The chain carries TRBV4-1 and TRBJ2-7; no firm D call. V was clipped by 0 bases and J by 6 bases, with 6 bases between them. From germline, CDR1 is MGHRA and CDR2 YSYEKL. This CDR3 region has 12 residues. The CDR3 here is CASSQDFSEQYF. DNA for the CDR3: TGCGCCAGCAGCCAAGATTTTAGCGAGCAGTACTTC.

The CDR3 DNA is TGTGCTAGTGGTTCCACAGGGAGCTCCTATAATTCACCCCTCCACTTT. This sequence encodes CASGSTGSSYNSPLHF. The V gene is TRBV12-5, the J gene TRBJ1-6, with D possibly TRBD1 on 6 matching bases. The V end was cut by 4 bases, the J end by 0 bases, with 10 bases between. The germline V gene has CDR1 LGHNT and CDR2 FRNRAP. The CDR3 totals 16 residues.